The T cell receptor beta chain under discussion was sequenced for a study of cytomegalovirus exposure and HLA in healthy donors. The PCR had 60 Vbeta and 13 Jbeta primers. The data were produced by immunoSEQ multiplex PCR, yet TCRdb's version contains in-frame clones alone and is incomplete. The sample includes 150,000 or so clones, roughly 84% seen only once; the top ten take about 6.8%. Notes on the study in general: It was reported that TCR beta sequences correctly inferred the HLA-A and HLA-B alleles for most subjects. Later analysis indicated greater clonal expansion among HLA-associated TCR beta chains than among equally common other chains.

Per the germline V gene, CDR1 is GTSNPN and CDR2 is SVGIG (reference sequence). After removal of 5 bases from V and 3 bases from J, the junction contained 0 bases not matched to a gene. The CDR3 spans 12 residues. To note about this clone: Its antigen is as yet unknown.

The receptor was isolated from a man over 45 in good health and CMV-seropositive. Sequencing used PBMCs. The rearrangement uses TRBV30 and TRBJ2-3; TRBD1 matches at 9 bases. The CDR3 DNA follows: TGTGCCTGGGGGACAGGGACAGATACGCAGTATTTT. Translating gives CAWGTGTDTQYF. The whole variable domain, remainder taken from reference TRBV30 and TRBJ2-3, is SQTIHQWPATLVQPVGSPLSLECTVEGTSNPNLYWYRQAAGRGLQLLFYSVGIGQISSEVPQNLSASRPQDRQFILSSKKLLLSDSGFYLCAWGTGTDTQYFGPGTRLTVL.